The clone carrying this TCR beta chain occurred a few times. The CDR3 has 14 amino acids. Germline V gene data show CDR1 as SGHVS and CDR2 as FNYEAQ. V was shortened by 5 bases and J by 3 bases, with 13 bases between the two germline ends. The time point: baseline pretreatment blood. Treatment of the sample: 15 Gy SBRT to primary tumor, nephrectomy 4 weeks later. TCRdb keeps only in-frame clones here, not all; method: immunoSEQ multiplex PCR. The sample lists 70,000 to 95,000 clones; roughly four fifths were seen once. The data were taken from a study of radiation and T cells in renal cell carcinoma. The rearrangement joins TRBV7-6 to TRBJ1-1, with D possibly being TRBD1 (6 bases). Sequencing used blood, obtained from a patient whose treatment included radiotherapy and nephrectomy. The sequence was obtained from a man between 60 and 75 years old with renal cell carcinoma. CDR3 protein: CASSRDTLYTEAFF. CDR3 bases: TGTGCCAGCAGCAGGGACACCCTTTACACTGAAGCTTTCTTT. Full variable domain (rest looked up from reference TRBV7-6 and TRBJ1-1): GAGVSQSPRYKVTKRGQDVALRCDPISGHVSLYWYRQALGQGPEFLTYFNYEAQQDKSGLPNDRFSAERPEGSISTLTIQRTEQRDSAMYRCASSRDTLYTEAFFGQGTRLTVV.